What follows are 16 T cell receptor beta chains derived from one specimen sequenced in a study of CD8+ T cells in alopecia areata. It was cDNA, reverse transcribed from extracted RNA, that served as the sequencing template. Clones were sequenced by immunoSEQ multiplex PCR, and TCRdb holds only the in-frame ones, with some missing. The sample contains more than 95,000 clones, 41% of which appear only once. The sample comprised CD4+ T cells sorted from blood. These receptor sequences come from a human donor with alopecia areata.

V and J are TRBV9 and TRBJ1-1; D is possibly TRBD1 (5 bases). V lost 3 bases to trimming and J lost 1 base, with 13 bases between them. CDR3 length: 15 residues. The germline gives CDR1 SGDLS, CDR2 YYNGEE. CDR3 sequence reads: CASSGYRQTNTEAFF. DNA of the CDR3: TGTGCCAGCAGCGGATATCGACAGACGAACACTGAAGCTTTCTTT.

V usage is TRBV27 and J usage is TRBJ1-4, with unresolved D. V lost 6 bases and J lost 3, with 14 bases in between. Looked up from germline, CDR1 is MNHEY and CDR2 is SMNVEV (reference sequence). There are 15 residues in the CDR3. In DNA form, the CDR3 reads TGTGCCAGCAGGGTCTTCGGGAGTGCTAATGAAAAACTGTTTTTT. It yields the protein CASRVFGSANEKLFF.

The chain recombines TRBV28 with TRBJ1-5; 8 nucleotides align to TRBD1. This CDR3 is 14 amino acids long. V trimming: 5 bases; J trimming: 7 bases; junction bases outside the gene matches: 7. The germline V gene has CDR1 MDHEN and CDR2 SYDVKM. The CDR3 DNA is TGTGCCAGCAGTGATATGCAGGGGGCCCAGCCCCAGCATTTT. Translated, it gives CASSDMQGAQPQHF.

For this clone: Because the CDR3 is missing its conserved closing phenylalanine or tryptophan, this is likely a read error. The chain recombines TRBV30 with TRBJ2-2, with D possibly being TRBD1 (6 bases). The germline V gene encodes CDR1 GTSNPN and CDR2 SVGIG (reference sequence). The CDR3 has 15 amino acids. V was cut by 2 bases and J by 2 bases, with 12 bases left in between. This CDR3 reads CAWSHRGINTGELFS. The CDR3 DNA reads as TGTGCCTGGAGTCATAGGGGGATCAACACCGGGGAGCTGTTTTCT.

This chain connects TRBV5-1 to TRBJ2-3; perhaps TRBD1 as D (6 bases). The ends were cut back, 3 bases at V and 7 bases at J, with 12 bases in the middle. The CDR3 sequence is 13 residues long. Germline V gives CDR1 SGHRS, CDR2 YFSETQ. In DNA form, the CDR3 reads TGCGCCAGCAGCTCTTACAGGGCAAATACGCAGTATTTT. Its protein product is CASSSYRANTQYF.

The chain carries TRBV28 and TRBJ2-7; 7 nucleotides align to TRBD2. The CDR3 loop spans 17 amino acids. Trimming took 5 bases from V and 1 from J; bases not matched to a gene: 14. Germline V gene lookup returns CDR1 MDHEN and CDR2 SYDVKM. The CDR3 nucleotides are TGTGCCAGCAGTACCTACCTCGGACTAGTAGGGTCCTACGAGCAGTACTTC. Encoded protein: CASSTYLGLVGSYEQYF.

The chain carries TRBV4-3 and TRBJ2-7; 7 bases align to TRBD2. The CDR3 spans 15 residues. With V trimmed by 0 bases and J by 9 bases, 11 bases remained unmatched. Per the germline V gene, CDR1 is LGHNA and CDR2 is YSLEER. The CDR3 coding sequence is TGCGCCAGCAGCCAAGATTTTGGGACTACGAGTAGGCAGTACTTC. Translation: CASSQDFGTTSRQYF.

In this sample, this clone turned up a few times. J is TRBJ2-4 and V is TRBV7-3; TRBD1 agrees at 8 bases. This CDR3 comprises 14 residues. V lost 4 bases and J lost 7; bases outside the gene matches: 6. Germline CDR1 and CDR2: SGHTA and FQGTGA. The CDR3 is CASSSGQGWNIQYF. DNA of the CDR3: TGTGCCAGCAGCTCAGGACAGGGTTGGAACATTCAGTACTTC.

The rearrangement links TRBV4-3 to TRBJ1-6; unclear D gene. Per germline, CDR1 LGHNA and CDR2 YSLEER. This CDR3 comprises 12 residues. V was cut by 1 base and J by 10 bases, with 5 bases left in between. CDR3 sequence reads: CASSQVGSPLHF. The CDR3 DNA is TGCGCCAGCAGCCAAGTGGGATCACCCCTCCACTTT.

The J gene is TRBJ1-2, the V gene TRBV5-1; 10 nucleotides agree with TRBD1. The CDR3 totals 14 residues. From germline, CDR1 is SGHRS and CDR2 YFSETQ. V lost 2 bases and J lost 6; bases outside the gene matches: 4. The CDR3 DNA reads TGCGCCAGCAGCTTTGACAGGGGGCGCAATGGCTACACCTTC. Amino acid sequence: CASSFDRGRNGYTF.

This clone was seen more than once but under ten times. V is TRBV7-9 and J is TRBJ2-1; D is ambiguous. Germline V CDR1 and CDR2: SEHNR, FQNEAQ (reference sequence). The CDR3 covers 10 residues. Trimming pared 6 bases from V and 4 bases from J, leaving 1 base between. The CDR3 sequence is CASSYNEQFF. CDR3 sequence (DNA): TGTGCCAGCAGTTACAATGAGCAGTTCTTC. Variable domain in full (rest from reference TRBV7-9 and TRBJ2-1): DTGVSQNPRHKITKRGQNVTFRCDPISEHNRLYWYRQTLGQGPEFLTYFQNEAQLEKSRLLSDRFSAERPKGSFSTLEIQRTEQGDSAMYLCASSYNEQFFGPGTRLTVL.

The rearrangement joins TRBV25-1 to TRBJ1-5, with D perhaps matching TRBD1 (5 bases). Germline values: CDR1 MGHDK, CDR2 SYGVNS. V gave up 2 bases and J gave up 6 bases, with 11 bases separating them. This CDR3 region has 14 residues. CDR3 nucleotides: TGTGCCAGCAGTGAAATCAGGGTCTCTCAGCCCCAGCATTTT. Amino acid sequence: CASSEIRVSQPQHF.

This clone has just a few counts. CDR3 nucleotides: TGTGCCAGCAGTTCCTGGCAGGCCACAGATACGCAGTATTTT. It specifies CASSSWQATDTQYF. The V call is TRBV2, the J call TRBJ2-3; D is undetermined. Deletions cut 5 bases from V and 2 bases from J, with 11 bases between. Per the germline V gene, CDR1 is SNHLY and CDR2 is FYNNEI. The CDR3 runs 14 residues.

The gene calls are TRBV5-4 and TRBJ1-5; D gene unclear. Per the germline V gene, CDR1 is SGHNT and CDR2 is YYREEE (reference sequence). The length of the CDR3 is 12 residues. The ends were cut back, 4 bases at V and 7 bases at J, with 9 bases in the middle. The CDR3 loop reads CASSVDSQPQHF. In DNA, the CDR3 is TGTGCCAGCAGCGTAGATTCGCAGCCCCAGCATTTT.

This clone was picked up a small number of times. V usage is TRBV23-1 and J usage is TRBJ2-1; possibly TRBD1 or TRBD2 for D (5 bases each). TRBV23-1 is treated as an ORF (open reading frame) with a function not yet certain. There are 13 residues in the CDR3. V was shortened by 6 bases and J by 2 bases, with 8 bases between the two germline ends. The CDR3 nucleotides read TGCGCCAGCAGCCCGGGGCCCTACAATGAGCAGTTCTTC. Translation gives CASSPGPYNEQFF.

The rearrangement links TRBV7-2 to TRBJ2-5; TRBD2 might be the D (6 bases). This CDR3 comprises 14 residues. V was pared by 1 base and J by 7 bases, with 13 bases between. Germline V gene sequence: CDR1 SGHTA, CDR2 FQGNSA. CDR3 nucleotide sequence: TGTGCCAGCAGCTTAGTGGGAGGACTGGGGACCCAGTACTTC. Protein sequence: CASSLVGGLGTQYF.